This entry describes one T cell receptor beta chain. This sample's time point: postoperative day 105 after intestinal transplantation (dayNNNN = postoperative day). Lymphocytes (intraepithelial and lamina propria) were released by processing the graft tissue. This CDR3 is built from 14 residues. The V gene's germline CDR1 is SGHRS and CDR2 YFSETQ. Trimming left V 0 bases short and J 8 bases short, with 12 bases between. The data were obtained in a study of graft-versus-host responses after intestinal transplantation. Background on the study: Anti-thymocyte globulin was used for induction in all recipients, who then took tacrolimus and steroids for roughly 3 years.

Data came from immunoSEQ multiplex PCR; TCRdb stores just in-frame clones and leaves some out. This sample yields 3,600 or so clones, of which roughly 71% are seen a single time; less than 9% belongs to the top ten. The chain carries TRBV5-1 and TRBJ2-1; D is unclear. This specimen consisted of ileum tissue, obtained 105 days after intestinal transplantation. The sequence was obtained from a human patient who received an intestinal transplant, so some T cells may come from the graft donor. The CDR3 is CASSLARPHDEQFF. In DNA form, the CDR3 reads TGCGCCAGCAGCTTGGCCCGGCCGCACGATGAGCAGTTCTTC.